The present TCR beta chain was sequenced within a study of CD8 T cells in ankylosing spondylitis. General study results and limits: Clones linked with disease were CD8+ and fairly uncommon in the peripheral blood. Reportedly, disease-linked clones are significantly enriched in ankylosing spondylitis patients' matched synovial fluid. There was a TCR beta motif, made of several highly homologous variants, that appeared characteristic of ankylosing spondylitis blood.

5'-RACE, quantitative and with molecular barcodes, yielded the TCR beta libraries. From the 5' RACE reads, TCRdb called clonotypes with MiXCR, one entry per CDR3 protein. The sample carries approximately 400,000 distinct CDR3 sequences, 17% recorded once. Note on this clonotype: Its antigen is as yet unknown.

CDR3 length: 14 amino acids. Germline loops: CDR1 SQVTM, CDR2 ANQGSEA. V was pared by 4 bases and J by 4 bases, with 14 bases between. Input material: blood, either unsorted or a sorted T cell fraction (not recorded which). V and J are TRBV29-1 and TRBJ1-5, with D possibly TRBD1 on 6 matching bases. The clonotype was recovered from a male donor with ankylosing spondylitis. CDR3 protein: CSVAHGQGNQPQHF. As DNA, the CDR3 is TGCAGCGTTGCCCACGGCCAGGGGAATCAGCCCCAGCATTTT. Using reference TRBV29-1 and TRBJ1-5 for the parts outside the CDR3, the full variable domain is SAVISQKPSRDICQRGTSLTIQCQVDSQVTMMFWYRQQPGQSLTLIATANQGSEATYESGFVIDKFPISRPNLTFSTLTVSNMSPEDSSIYLCSVAHGQGNQPQHFGDGTRLSIL.